These 31 T cell receptor beta chains originate from one sample sequenced in a study of post-analysis software for immune sequencing data. These TCRs' antigens remain unknown. Study-level results: TRBV segments more frequent in patients than in controls numbered roughly 5 and included TRBV5-6, TRBV5-1 and TRBV20-1.

Unique molecular identifiers were carried by the TCR beta cDNA libraries. TCRdb reprocessed the PCR reads with MiXCR, giving one entry per CDR3 protein. This sample has about 770,000 distinct CDR3 sequences; under 60% occur once, and the top ten carry roughly 5%. Source material: blood. Receptor source: a girl between 10 and 17 years old with multiple sclerosis.

There are a few counts of this clonotype. The chain uses TRBV7-9 and TRBJ1-1, with D maybe TRBD1 (6 bases). The length of the CDR3 is 16 residues. Germline-derived CDR1 and CDR2 are SEHNR and FQNEAQ (reference sequence). The V and J ends lost 5 bases and 3 bases respectively, with 19 bases between them. The CDR3 region has the DNA TGTGCCAGCAGCCCGCCCCCCGCGGCAGGGGACACTGAAGCTTTCTTT. This sequence encodes CASSPPPAAGDTEAFF.

The chain carries TRBV12-3 or TRBV12-4 and TRBJ2-1; D is tentatively TRBD1 or TRBD2 (5 bases each). This CDR3 contains 15 residues. V lost 1 base, J lost 5 bases, and 12 bases lay in between. CDR3 sequence: CASSLVMGRNNEQFF. The DNA for the CDR3 is TGTGCCAGCAGTTTAGTGATGGGACGGAACAATGAGCAGTTCTTC.

The chain combines TRBV20-1 with TRBJ1-5; maybe TRBD1 (5 bases). CDR1 DFQATT and CDR2 SNEGSKA come from the germline V gene (reference sequence). This CDR3 comprises 13 residues. The germline V and J ends were trimmed by 6 bases and 1 base, with 10 bases remaining between them. The CDR3 DNA sequence: TGCAGTGCGAGTACAGGCAGCAATCAGCCCCAGCATTTT. It specifies CSASTGSNQPQHF.

This chain connects TRBV4-3 to TRBJ1-1; TRBD1 matches at 7 bases. Per germline, CDR1 LGHNA and CDR2 YSLEER. The V and J ends lost 4 bases and 2 bases, in that order; junction bases with no gene match: 10. The CDR3 totals 16 residues. CDR3 region: CASSRTSGGTNTEAFF. In DNA form, the CDR3 reads TGCGCCAGCAGCCGAACTTCAGGGGGAACTAACACTGAAGCTTTCTTT.

A few counts support this clonotype. The J gene is TRBJ1-2, the V gene TRBV10-3; no clear D. Per germline, CDR1 ENHRY and CDR2 SYGVKD. This CDR3 has 11 amino acids. The V end was cut by 4 bases, the J end by 6 bases, with 6 bases between. CDR3 in amino acids: CAISGGDGYTF. The CDR3 bases are TGTGCCATCAGTGGGGGAGATGGCTACACCTTC.

The chain recombines TRBV12-3 or TRBV12-4 with TRBJ2-2; 7 nucleotides line up with TRBD1. Trimming took 5 bases from V and 2 from J; bases not matched to a gene: 5. The CDR3 has 15 amino acids. CDR3 DNA: TGTGCCAGCAGTCTCGGGACAGTAAACACCGGGGAGCTGTTTTTT. Translated, it gives CASSLGTVNTGELFF.

This rearrangement joins TRBV5-5 to TRBJ2-3; 7 positions match TRBD1. The CDR3 is made up of 14 amino acids. The germline CDR1 and CDR2 sequences are SGHKS and YYEKEE (reference sequence). Trimming at V came to 4 bases and at J to 11 bases, leaving 13 bases not matched to a gene. CDR3 coding DNA: TGTGCCAGCAGCCCGACAGGGTGGGGGCTAGAGCAGTATTTT. Translating gives CASSPTGWGLEQYF.

This chain uses TRBV12-3 or TRBV12-4 with TRBJ2-7; 7 positions match TRBD1. The CDR3 spans 16 residues. V gave up 3 bases and J gave up 8 bases; unmatched junction bases: 16. The CDR3 DNA is TGTGCCAGCAGTTTTACGGGGCTTCACCCGACAGGGCAGCAGTACTTC. Its translation is CASSFTGLHPTGQQYF.

The V and J genes are TRBV7-6 and TRBJ1-6; D is undetermined. The germline CDR1 and CDR2 sequences are SGHVS and FNYEAQ. V was shortened by 3 bases and J by 0 bases, with 6 bases between the two germline ends. This CDR3 region has 15 residues. The CDR3 protein is CASSLEGSYNSPLHF. DNA of the CDR3: TGTGCCAGCAGCTTGGAGGGCTCCTATAATTCACCCCTCCACTTT.

This chain joins TRBV6-1 and TRBJ2-7; 10 bases fit TRBD1. Germline V gene data show CDR1 as MNHNS and CDR2 as SASEGT. The length of the CDR3 is 16 residues. V lost 2 bases to trimming and J lost 2 bases; unmatched junction nucleotides: 6. DNA of the CDR3: TGTGCCAGCAGTGAACCCGGACAGGGGGGGCCCTACGAGCAGTACTTC. Encoded protein: CASSEPGQGGPYEQYF.

This clonotype was observed a handful of times. The chain couples TRBV29-1 to TRBJ2-3; 14 bases fit TRBD2. Germline V gene data show CDR1 as SQVTM and CDR2 as ANQGSEA. V gave up 6 bases and J gave up 1 base; unmatched junction bases: 15. The CDR3 is made up of 19 amino acids. CDR3 DNA: TGCAGCGTGAGGGGGGGACTAGCGGGAGAAGGCTTGGGCACAGATACGCAGTATTTT. Amino acid sequence: CSVRGGLAGEGLGTDTQYF.

A remark on this clonotype: This CDR3 is missing its conserved last phenylalanine or tryptophan, likely due to a read error. This rearrangement joins TRBV10-3 to TRBJ1-4; no clear D. The ends were cut back, 0 bases at V and 6 bases at J, with 8 bases in the middle. The CDR3 extends over 14 amino acids. Germline V gene lookup returns CDR1 ENHRY and CDR2 SYGVKD. Here the CDR3 reads CAISESGSDEKLFL. Here the CDR3 DNA reads TGTGCCATCAGTGAGTCGGGGTCGGATGAAAAACTGTTTTTG.

This chain joins TRBV29-1 and TRBJ2-1; the D gene is possibly TRBD2 (5 bases). The CDR3 spans 15 residues. Trimming left V 0 bases short and J 2 bases short, with 11 bases between. Germline assignment: CDR1 SQVTM and CDR2 ANQGSEA. In nucleotides, the CDR3 is TGCAGCGTTGAAGATCTGGGGAGTGCCTACAATGAGCAGTTCTTC. Amino acids: CSVEDLGSAYNEQFF.

Notes on this clonotype: The conserved phenylalanine or tryptophan is not found at the CDR3 terminus, so this likely reflects a read error. This sequence joins TRBV7-9 and TRBJ2-7; 7 nucleotides match TRBD1. The J call is in doubt because the DNA end fits TRBJ2-5 better. This CDR3 is 15 amino acids long. Germline-derived CDR1 and CDR2 are SEHNR and FQNEAQ (reference sequence). CDR3 loop: CASSLRGQLKETQYY. Written as DNA, the CDR3 is TGTGCCAGCAGCTTAAGGGGACAGTTAAAAGAGACCCAGTACTAC.

V gene TRBV7-9 combines with J gene TRBJ2-1, with 9 positions matching TRBD2. The CDR3 length is 17 residues. Trimming removed 0 bases from V and 11 bases from J; junction bases left unmatched: 14. Germline V gene data show CDR1 as SEHNR and CDR2 as FQNEAQ (reference sequence). This CDR3 reads CASSLAAEREVSYQQFF. The CDR3 region has the DNA TGTGCCAGCAGCTTAGCGGCTGAGCGGGAGGTTTCCTACCAGCAGTTCTTC.

This clonotype has more than one count but fewer than ten. This sequence joins TRBV5-1 and TRBJ2-4, with D possibly TRBD1 on 5 matching bases. V lost 1 base, J lost 6 bases, and 5 bases lay in between. The length of the CDR3 is 12 residues. Germline lookup yields CDR1 SGHRS and CDR2 YFSETQ. The CDR3 spells CASSLTGNIQYF. CDR3 sequence (DNA): TGCGCCAGCAGCTTGACAGGAAACATTCAGTACTTC. The full variable domain, completed using reference TRBV5-1 and TRBJ2-4, is KAGVTQTPRYLIKTRGQQVTLSCSPISGHRSVSWYQQTPGQGLQFLFEYFSETQRNKGNFPGRFSGRQFSNSRSEMNVSTLELGDSALYLCASSLTGNIQYFGAGTRLSVL.

This clonotype has only a few counts. The V gene is TRBV29-1, the J gene TRBJ1-2; D unclear. The germline CDR1 and CDR2 sequences are SQVTM and ANQGSEA. This CDR3 is 11 amino acids long. The V end was cut by 3 bases, the J end by 4 bases, with 6 bases between. The DNA of the CDR3 is TGCAGCGTTGATGCGGCCTATGGCTACACCTTC. This codes for CSVDAAYGYTF.

The chain employs TRBV12-3 or TRBV12-4 and TRBJ2-5; D is possibly TRBD1 or TRBD2 (5 bases each). The CDR3 contains 15 residues. Trimming took 5 bases from V and 1 from J, leaving 14 bases between them. DNA of the CDR3: TGTGCCAGCAGTGGGGACGGGGAGCCCCAAGAGACCCAGTACTTC. Residues: CASSGDGEPQETQYF.

The chain recombines TRBV29-1 with TRBJ2-1; TRBD2 aligns across 8 bases. This CDR3 comprises 13 residues. Losses at the gene ends were 4 bases for V and 9 bases for J; bases not matched to a gene: 8. Germline V CDR1 and CDR2: SQVTM, ANQGSEA. The CDR3 DNA reads as TGCAGCGTTGCCCCAGCGGGAGCGGGTGAGCAGTTCTTC. Residues: CSVAPAGAGEQFF.

The table lists this clonotype with a count of one. The rearrangement uses TRBV12-3 or TRBV12-4 and TRBJ1-5; 7 positions agree with TRBD1. The CDR3 is made up of 14 amino acids. Trimming took 8 bases from V and 4 from J; bases not matched to a gene: 8. CDR3 nucleotide sequence: TGTGCCAGCCGAGCGACAGGGTCTAATCAGCCCCAGCATTTT. As protein: CASRATGSNQPQHF.

V is TRBV12-3 or TRBV12-4 and J is TRBJ1-4; 10 nucleotides line up with TRBD1. The J segment lost 8 bases and the V segment lost 5 bases, leaving 5 bases of the junction unmatched. The length of the CDR3 is 14 residues. CDR3 in amino acids: CASSAGQGREKLFF. CDR3 coding DNA: TGTGCCAGCAGTGCGGGACAGGGGAGGGAAAAACTGTTTTTT.

The chain has TRBV11-3 and TRBJ2-7, with TRBD2 identical over 7 bases. This CDR3 has 15 residues. Germline assignment: CDR1 SGHNT and CDR2 YENEEA. With V trimmed by 5 bases and J by 9 bases, 16 bases remained unmatched. CDR3: CASSLGLVMGGRQYF. In DNA form, the CDR3 reads TGTGCCAGCAGCCTCGGACTAGTGATGGGGGGGAGGCAGTACTTC.

This clonotype was detected only a few times. V is TRBV9 and J is TRBJ2-7; 13 bases line up with TRBD2. Germline V gives CDR1 SGDLS, CDR2 YYNGEE. The V and J ends lost 4 bases and 2 bases, in that order; junction bases with no gene match: 15. This CDR3 comprises 19 residues. The CDR3 here is CASSPQPGLAGEETYEQYF. The CDR3 DNA reads as TGTGCCAGCAGCCCTCAGCCTGGACTAGCGGGAGAAGAAACCTACGAGCAGTACTTC.

This chain uses TRBV12-3 or TRBV12-4 with TRBJ2-1; 8 bases align to TRBD1. V lost 6 bases, J lost 4 bases, and 8 bases stayed unmatched. The CDR3 runs 15 residues. CDR3 sequence reads: CASSSDRGVYNEQFF. Written as DNA, the CDR3 is TGTGCCAGCAGCTCCGACAGGGGCGTTTACAATGAGCAGTTCTTC.

The rearrangement links TRBV20-1 to TRBJ2-3, with D possibly being TRBD1 (6 bases). V gave up 6 bases and J gave up 4 bases, with 20 bases separating them. CDR1 and CDR2 (germline): DFQATT, SNEGSKA (reference sequence). The CDR3 covers 15 residues. CDR3 nucleotide sequence: TGCAGTGCCCATAGACAGGCCTCATGGGCAGATACGCAGTATTTT. Residues: CSAHRQASWADTQYF.

The rearrangement uses TRBV20-1 and TRBJ2-7; D may be TRBD2 (7 bases). Germline V gene data show CDR1 as DFQATT and CDR2 as SNEGSKA (reference sequence). V lost 3 bases and J 2 bases, leaving 14 bases between the germline ends. CDR3 size: 14 residues. CDR3: CSASGGAGAYEQYF. DNA for the CDR3: TGCAGTGCTAGTGGGGGGGCGGGAGCCTACGAGCAGTACTTC.

In this sample, this clonotype turned up a few times. This sequence joins TRBV6-6 and TRBJ2-1, with TRBD2 identical over 9 bases. CDR1 MNHNY and CDR2 SVGAGI come from the germline V gene (reference sequence). V lost 5 bases to trimming and J lost 6 bases; unmatched junction nucleotides: 8. CDR3 length equals 15 residues. DNA of the CDR3: TGTGCCAGCAGTCATCTTAGCGGGAGTGTCAATGAGCAGTTCTTC. It is translated as CASSHLSGSVNEQFF.

This clonotype was detected only a few times. The chain couples TRBV6-5 to TRBJ2-1, with D perhaps given as TRBD1 or TRBD2 (5 bases each). This CDR3 spans 13 amino acids. V dropped 2 bases and J dropped 7 bases, with 9 bases sitting between them. Per germline, CDR1 MNHEY and CDR2 SVGAGI. The CDR3 loop reads CASSYKGENEQFF. CDR3 nucleotide sequence: TGTGCCAGCAGTTACAAAGGGGAGAATGAGCAGTTCTTC.

This clonotype was seen a few times. V is TRBV12-3 or TRBV12-4 and J is TRBJ1-1; unclear D gene. This CDR3 has 14 residues. The ends were cut back, 3 bases at V and 0 bases at J, with 8 bases in the middle. CDR3 residues: CASSFGRMNTEAFF. The CDR3 bases are TGTGCCAGCAGTTTCGGCAGGATGAACACTGAAGCTTTCTTT.

This chain connects TRBV29-1 to TRBJ1-2; weak D call: TRBD1 (6 bases). The CDR3 is 14 residues long. CDR1 is SQVTM, CDR2 ANQGSEA, per germline. The V and J ends lost 5 bases and 3 bases respectively, with 16 bases between them. The CDR3 region has the DNA TGCAGCGTTCCTACAGGGATTCTAGACTATGGCTACACCTTC. Its translation: CSVPTGILDYGYTF.

The V call is TRBV6-2 or TRBV6-3, the J call TRBJ2-1; TRBD1 or TRBD2 may be the D gene (5 bases each). CDR3 length: 13 amino acids. Germline CDR1 MNHEY, CDR2 SVGEGT. Trimming shortened V by 3 bases and J by 9 bases, and 12 bases separated the two germline ends. The CDR3 region is CASSYWSGAEQFF. The CDR3 DNA is TGTGCCAGCAGTTATTGGTCCGGGGCTGAGCAGTTCTTC.